The 3 T cell receptor beta chains below were found in one sample sequenced in a study of cytomegalovirus exposure and HLA in healthy donors. The primer mix had 60 Vbeta and 13 Jbeta primers. Clones were read by immunoSEQ multiplex PCR, and TCRdb kept only the in-frame ones, dropping some. The repertoire has more than 110,000 clones, about 76% of them found once; the top ten carry about 3.4%. The material sequenced was PBMCs. Receptors were obtained from a female donor in good health and CMV-seronegative.

This clone has just one count. The rearrangement joins TRBV6-1 to TRBJ1-5, with 9 bases identical to TRBD1. The germline V gene encodes CDR1 MNHNS and CDR2 SASEGT. The V gene end was trimmed by 2 bases and the J gene end by 1 base; junction bases not matched to a gene: 6. The CDR3 is made up of 17 amino acids. The CDR3 DNA follows: TGTGCCAGCAGTGAATTCGGGACAGGGCTGAGCAATCAGCCCCAGCATTTT. Its protein product is CASSEFGTGLSNQPQHF.

CDR3 amino acids: CASSFPGTGPKNTEAFF. CDR3 in DNA: TGTGCCAGCAGCTTTCCCGGGACAGGGCCGAAGAACACTGAAGCTTTCTTT. The chain employs TRBV11-2 and TRBJ1-1; 9 nucleotides align to TRBD1. Trimming took 3 bases from V and 1 from J; bases not matched to a gene: 9. Germline CDR1 and CDR2: SGHAT and FQNNGV. This CDR3 region has 17 residues.

The gene calls are TRBV5-1 and TRBJ1-6, with D possibly TRBD1 on 5 matching bases. Germline V lookup: CDR1 SGHRS, CDR2 YFSETQ. This CDR3 region has 14 residues. Trimming shortened V by 6 bases and J by 10 bases, and 17 bases separated the two germline ends. The CDR3 sequence is CASTYIGGDSPLHF. CDR3 DNA sequence: TGCGCCAGCACCTACATTGGGGGGGACTCACCCCTCCACTTT.